This TCR beta chain was documented in a study of blood T cell repertoires in COVID-19. Overall study context: The United States, Italy and Spain were the sources of the acute and convalescent COVID-19 samples. Sample material is recorded as cDNA or gDNA derived from T cells, B-cell-depleted T cells, or PBMCs.

TCRdb keeps only in-frame clones here, not all; method: immunoSEQ multiplex PCR. This table holds some 360,000 clones, roughly 86% found once. Seattle patient enrollment occurred during active infection, with longitudinal follow-up thereafter. Germline CDR1 is SGHRS and CDR2 is YFSETQ. After removal of 4 bases from V and 8 bases from J, the junction contained 9 bases not matched to a gene. The CDR3 covers 15 residues. The receptor's source is a woman aged 55-75 years with COVID-19, enrolled during active disease. The chain couples TRBV5-1 to TRBJ2-3; 11 bases line up with TRBD1. Sequences were obtained from peripheral blood. CDR3 loop: CASSPTGTGGSTQYF. The CDR3 DNA reads TGCGCCAGCAGCCCCACCGGGACAGGGGGTTCTACGCAGTATTTT. Complete variable domain (other parts from reference TRBV5-1 and TRBJ2-3): KAGVTQTPRYLIKTRGQQVTLSCSPISGHRSVSWYQQTPGQGLQFLFEYFSETQRNKGNFPGRFSGRQFSNSRSEMNVSTLELGDSALYLCASSPTGTGGSTQYFGPGTRLTVL.